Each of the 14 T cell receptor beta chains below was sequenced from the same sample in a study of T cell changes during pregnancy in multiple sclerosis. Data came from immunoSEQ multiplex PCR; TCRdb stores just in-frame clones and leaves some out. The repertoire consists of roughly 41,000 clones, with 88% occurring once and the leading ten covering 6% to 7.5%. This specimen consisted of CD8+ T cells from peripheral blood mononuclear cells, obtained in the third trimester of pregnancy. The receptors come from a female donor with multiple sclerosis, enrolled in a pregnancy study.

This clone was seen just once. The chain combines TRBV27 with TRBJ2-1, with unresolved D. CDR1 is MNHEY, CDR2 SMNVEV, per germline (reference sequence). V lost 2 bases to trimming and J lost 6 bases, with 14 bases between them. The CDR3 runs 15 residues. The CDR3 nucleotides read TGTGCCAGCAGTTTAGCCAGGATCTACTCCAATGAGCAGTTCTTC. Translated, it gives CASSLARIYSNEQFF.

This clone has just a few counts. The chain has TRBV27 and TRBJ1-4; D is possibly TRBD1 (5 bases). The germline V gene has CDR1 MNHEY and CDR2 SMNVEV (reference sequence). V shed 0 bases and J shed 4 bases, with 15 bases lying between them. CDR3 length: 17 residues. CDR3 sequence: CASSLSIGDGGNEKLFF. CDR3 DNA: TGTGCCAGCAGTTTATCGATAGGGGACGGGGGTAATGAAAAACTGTTTTTT.

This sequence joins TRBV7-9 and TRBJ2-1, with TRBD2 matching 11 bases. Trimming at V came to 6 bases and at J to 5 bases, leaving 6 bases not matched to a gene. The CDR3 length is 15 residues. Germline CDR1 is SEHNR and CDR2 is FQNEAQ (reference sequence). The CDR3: CASRLAGAYHNEQFF. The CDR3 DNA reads TGTGCCAGCAGACTAGCGGGGGCCTACCACAATGAGCAGTTCTTC.

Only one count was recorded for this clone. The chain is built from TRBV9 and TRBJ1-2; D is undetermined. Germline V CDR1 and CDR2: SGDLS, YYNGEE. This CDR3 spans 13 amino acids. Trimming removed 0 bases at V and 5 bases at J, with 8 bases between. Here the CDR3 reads CASSVVTGYGYTF. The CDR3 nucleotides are TGTGCCAGCAGCGTAGTGACTGGGTATGGCTACACCTTC.

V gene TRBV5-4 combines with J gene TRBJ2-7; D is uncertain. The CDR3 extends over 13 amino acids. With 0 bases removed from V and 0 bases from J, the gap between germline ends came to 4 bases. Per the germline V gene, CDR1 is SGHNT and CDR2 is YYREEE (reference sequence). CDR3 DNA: TGTGCCAGCAGCTTGGACATCTCCTACGAGCAGTACTTC. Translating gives CASSLDISYEQYF.

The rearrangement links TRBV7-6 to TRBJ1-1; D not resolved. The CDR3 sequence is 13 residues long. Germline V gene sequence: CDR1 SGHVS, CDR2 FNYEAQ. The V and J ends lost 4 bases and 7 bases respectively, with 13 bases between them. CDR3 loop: CASSYGRGYEAFF. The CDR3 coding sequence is TGTGCCAGCAGCTATGGACGGGGATATGAAGCTTTCTTT. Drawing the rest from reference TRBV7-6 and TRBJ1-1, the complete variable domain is GAGVSQSPRYKVTKRGQDVALRCDPISGHVSLYWYRQALGQGPEFLTYFNYEAQQDKSGLPNDRFSAERPEGSISTLTIQRTEQRDSAMYRCASSYGRGYEAFFGQGTRLTVV.

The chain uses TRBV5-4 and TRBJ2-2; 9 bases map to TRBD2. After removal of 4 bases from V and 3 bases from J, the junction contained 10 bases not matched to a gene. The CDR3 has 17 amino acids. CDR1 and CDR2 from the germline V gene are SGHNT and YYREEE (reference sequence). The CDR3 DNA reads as TGTGCCAGCAGCGCCGGGACTAGCTATCGGGACACCGGGGAGCTGTTTTTT. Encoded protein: CASSAGTSYRDTGELFF. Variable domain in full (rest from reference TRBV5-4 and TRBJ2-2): ETGVTQSPTHLIKTRGQQVTLRCSSQSGHNTVSWYQQALGQGPQFIFQYYREEENGRGNFPPRFSGLQFPNYSSELNVNALELDDSALYLCASSAGTSYRDTGELFFGEGSRLTVL.

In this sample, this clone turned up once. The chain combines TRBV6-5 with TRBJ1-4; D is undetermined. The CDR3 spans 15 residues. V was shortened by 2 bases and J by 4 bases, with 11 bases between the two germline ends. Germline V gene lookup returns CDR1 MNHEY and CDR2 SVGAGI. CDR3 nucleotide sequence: TGTGCCAGCAGTTACCTCCCGAGTATTAATGAAAAACTGTTTTTT. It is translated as CASSYLPSINEKLFF.

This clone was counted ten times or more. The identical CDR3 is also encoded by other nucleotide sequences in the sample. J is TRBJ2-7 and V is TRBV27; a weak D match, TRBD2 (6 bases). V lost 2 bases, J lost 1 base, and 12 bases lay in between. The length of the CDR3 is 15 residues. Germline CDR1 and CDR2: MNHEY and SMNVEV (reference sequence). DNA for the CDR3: TGTGCCAGCAGTTTACGAGCAGGGAGGTCCTACGAGCAGTACTTC. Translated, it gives CASSLRAGRSYEQYF.

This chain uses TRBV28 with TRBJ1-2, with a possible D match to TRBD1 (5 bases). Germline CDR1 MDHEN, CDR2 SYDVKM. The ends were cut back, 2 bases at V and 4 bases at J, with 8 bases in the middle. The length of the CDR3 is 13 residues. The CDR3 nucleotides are TGTGCCAGCAGTTTACAGGGCCCCTATGGCTACACCTTC. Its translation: CASSLQGPYGYTF.

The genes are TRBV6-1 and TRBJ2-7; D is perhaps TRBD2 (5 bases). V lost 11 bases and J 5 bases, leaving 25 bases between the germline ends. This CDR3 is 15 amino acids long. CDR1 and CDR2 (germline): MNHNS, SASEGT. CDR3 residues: CACKQKSPERDEQYF. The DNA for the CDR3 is TGTGCCTGCAAGCAGAAATCACCAGAGAGGGACGAGCAGTACTTC.

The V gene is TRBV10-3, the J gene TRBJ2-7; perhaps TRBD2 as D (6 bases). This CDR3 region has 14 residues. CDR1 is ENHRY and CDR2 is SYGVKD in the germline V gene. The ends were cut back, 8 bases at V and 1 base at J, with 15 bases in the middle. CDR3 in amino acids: CAISPWGVSYEQYF. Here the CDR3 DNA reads TGTGCCATCTCCCCTTGGGGGGTTTCCTACGAGCAGTACTTC.

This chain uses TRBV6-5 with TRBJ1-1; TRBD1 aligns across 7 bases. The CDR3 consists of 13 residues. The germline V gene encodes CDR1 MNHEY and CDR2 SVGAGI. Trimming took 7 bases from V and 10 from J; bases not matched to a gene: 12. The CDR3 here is CASNHGGGEGAFF. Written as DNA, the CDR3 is TGTGCCAGCAACCACGGAGGGGGCGAGGGAGCTTTCTTT.

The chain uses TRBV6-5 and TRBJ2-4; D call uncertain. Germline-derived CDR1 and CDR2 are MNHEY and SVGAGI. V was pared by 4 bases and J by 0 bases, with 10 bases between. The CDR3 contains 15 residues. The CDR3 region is CASSSGTIAKNIQYF. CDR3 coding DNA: TGTGCCAGCAGTTCGGGTACCATAGCCAAAAACATTCAGTACTTC.